This T cell receptor (beta chain) was profiled in a study of T cell changes during pregnancy in multiple sclerosis (dated by TCRdb to 2018 to 2020). As for the study more broadly: The study examined how the T cell repertoire changed over the course of pregnancy in women with multiple sclerosis.

Concerning this clone itself: Which antigen it targets is not known. Base qualities are missing; no much larger clone stands one base away.

The receptor library was made with the immunoSEQ multiplex PCR assay. TCRdb carries this immuneACCESS record with in-frame sequences only. Its versions omit some clonotypes, under half of them owing to an unresolved V gene in the studies checked, with the rest unexplained. For this sample there are over 65,000 clones; approximately 90% appear just once. The top ten clonotypes cover 1.5% to 2% of the sample. This sequence was found in a female donor in good health, enrolled as a control in a pregnancy study. The material was peripheral blood, obtained in the first trimester of pregnancy.

Read as DNA, the sequence is TGTGCCAGCTCAAAGGGGACTAGCGGGGCGAGAGAGACCCAGTACTTC. The encoded protein is CASSKGTSGARETQYF. In this chain, TRBV18 is recombined with TRBJ2-5; 13 bases in the junction line up with TRBD2. The V end gives up 5 bases and the J end 4 bases, leaving 7 bases in the junction not matched to a gene. The CDR3 covers 16 residues, taking in both the cysteine and the phenylalanine. Just the 48-base CDR3 DNA is kept, in frame starting at base 1. The germline V gene sets CDR1 to KGHSH and CDR2 to LQKENI.